These 27 T cell receptor beta chains originate from one sample sequenced in a study of T cells in Graves' hyperthyroidism and ophthalmopathy. Researchers took RNA transcripts and amplified the TCR beta CDR3 regions from them. In the first-round RT-PCR of the TCR CDR3, the HTBI primer set was used. TCRdb reprocessed the multiplex PCR reads with MiXCR, giving one entry per CDR3 protein. The sample contains some 720,000 distinct CDR3 sequences, roughly 15% of which appear only once. The sample was blood. The source of these receptors is a man aged 18-30 years with Graves' hyperthyroidism.

This clonotype was counted many times. The chain carries TRBV27 and TRBJ2-7; 7 bases fit TRBD2. The J segment lost 1 base and the V segment lost 8 bases, leaving 8 bases of the junction unmatched. CDR1 and CDR2 (germline): MNHEY, SMNVEV (reference sequence). The CDR3 runs 14 residues. This CDR3 is CASRDGGGSYEQYF. In DNA, the CDR3 is TGTGCCAGCCGGGATGGGGGAGGGTCCTACGAGCAGTACTTC.

This sequence joins TRBV9 and TRBJ1-5; D is ambiguous. From germline, CDR1 is SGDLS and CDR2 YYNGEE. This CDR3 has 14 residues. V shed 4 bases and J shed 7 bases, with 15 bases lying between them. CDR3 in DNA: TGTGCCAGCAGCCCCGAGGTGGGTGGACAGCCCCAGCATTTT. As protein: CASSPEVGGQPQHF.

This chain links TRBV5-8 with TRBJ2-5, with D tentatively TRBD2 (5 bases). Trimming left V 4 bases short and J 5 bases short, with 15 bases between. Germline V lookup: CDR1 SGHTS, CDR2 YDEGEE. The CDR3 totals 14 residues. CDR3 DNA sequence: TGTGCCAGCAGCCCAGACACGGGGAGTGAGACCCAGTACTTC. Translation gives CASSPDTGSETQYF.

The chain employs TRBV7-9 and TRBJ2-3; 9 nucleotides agree with TRBD1. The germline V gene has CDR1 SEHNR and CDR2 FQNEAQ (reference sequence). The CDR3 length is 15 residues. Germline trimming cut 5 bases from V and 7 bases from J; bases unmatched to any gene: 10. The DNA of the CDR3 is TGTGCCAGCAGCCCAGGAGGACAGGGGCTAAATACGCAGTATTTT. It codes for CASSPGGQGLNTQYF.

V gene TRBV11-2 combines with J gene TRBJ2-1; tentative D call: TRBD1 (5 bases). CDR3 length: 16 amino acids. V lost 6 bases, J lost 8 bases, and 23 bases lay in between. Germline lookup yields CDR1 SGHAT and CDR2 FQNNGV. Here the CDR3 reads CASSHRRGESYDEQFF. The CDR3 DNA is TGTGCCAGCAGTCATCGTAGGGGTGAATCTTACGATGAGCAGTTCTTC.

This clonotype was detected ten times or more. V usage is TRBV12-3 or TRBV12-4 and J usage is TRBJ2-1, with 11 positions matching TRBD2. Losses at the gene ends were 8 bases for V and 7 bases for J; bases not matched to a gene: 4. There are 13 residues in the CDR3. The CDR3 spells CASLAGGRNEQFF. CDR3 nucleotide sequence: TGTGCCAGCTTAGCGGGAGGGCGAAATGAGCAGTTCTTC.

In its sample, this clonotype was seen a few times. The genes are TRBV6-2 or TRBV6-3 and TRBJ2-7; 7 positions match TRBD2. This CDR3 is 15 amino acids long. Germline-derived CDR1 and CDR2 are MNHEY and SVGEGT. V shed 2 bases and J 6 bases; nucleotides not matched to a gene: 10. Written as DNA, the CDR3 is TGTGCCAGCAGTTACGCTGGAGTAGCGGGCGGCGAGCAGTACTTC. This encodes CASSYAGVAGGEQYF.

This chain connects TRBV30 to TRBJ1-5, with a possible D match to TRBD1 (5 bases). The CDR3 covers 15 residues. CDR1 and CDR2 (germline): GTSNPN, SVGIG (reference sequence). Trimming cost V 2 bases and J 2 bases, with 13 bases left between them. CDR3 in amino acids: CAWSSPGGRNQPQHF. The CDR3 DNA reads as TGTGCCTGGAGTAGCCCCGGGGGTCGCAATCAGCCCCAGCATTTT. Looking up the rest from reference TRBV30 and TRBJ1-5 gives the full variable domain: SQTIHQWPATLVQPVGSPLSLECTVEGTSNPNLYWYRQAAGRGLQLLFYSVGIGQISSEVPQNLSASRPQDRQFILSSKKLLLSDSGFYLCAWSSPGGRNQPQHFGDGTRLSIL.

This clonotype was seen many times. The J gene is TRBJ2-7, the V gene TRBV28, with 11 bases lining up with TRBD1. Per the germline V gene, CDR1 is MDHEN and CDR2 is SYDVKM. The V and J ends lost 5 bases and 4 bases, in that order; junction bases with no gene match: 16. The CDR3 length is 18 residues. CDR3 coding DNA: TGTGCCAGCAGTACCCCGAAGGACAGGGGGCGCAAAGGGTACGAGCAGTACTTC. Translated, it gives CASSTPKDRGRKGYEQYF.

The gene calls are TRBV20-1 and TRBJ2-5; TRBD2 aligns across 9 bases. CDR1 is DFQATT and CDR2 is SNEGSKA in the germline V gene (reference sequence). V trimming: 7 bases; J trimming: 4 bases; junction bases outside the gene matches: 10. The CDR3 runs to 14 residues. The CDR3 reads CSGLFAGGGETQYF. The CDR3 DNA reads TGCAGTGGGCTCTTTGCGGGGGGGGGAGAGACCCAGTACTTC.

The chain joins TRBV6-1 to TRBJ2-6; D gene uncertain. Germline V gene data show CDR1 as MNHNS and CDR2 as SASEGT. There are 15 residues in the CDR3. V gave up 6 bases and J gave up 4 bases, with 13 bases separating them. CDR3 nucleotides: TGTGCCAGCAGAGTCCGTGTCTTCGGGGCCAACGTCCTGACTTTC. It specifies CASRVRVFGANVLTF.

This clonotype was seen many times. V and J are TRBV20-1 and TRBJ2-1, with 14 bases identical to TRBD2. J gave up 6 bases and V 5 bases, and 6 bases lay outside the gene matches. The CDR3 spans 15 residues. Germline-derived CDR1 and CDR2 are DFQATT and SNEGSKA (reference sequence). The CDR3 loop is CSARTGTSGSNEQFF. The CDR3 DNA reads TGCAGTGCTCGTACCGGGACTAGCGGGAGCAATGAGCAGTTCTTC.

J is TRBJ1-2 and V is TRBV20-1, with 7 positions matching TRBD1. The ends lost 4 bases at V and 8 bases at J; junction bases unmatched: 4. This CDR3 has 11 residues. Germline V gives CDR1 DFQATT, CDR2 SNEGSKA (reference sequence). The CDR3 region is CSAIDREGYTF. The CDR3 coding sequence is TGCAGTGCTATTGACAGGGAGGGCTACACCTTC.

At least ten counts were recorded for this clonotype. The chain uses TRBV7-2 and TRBJ1-2; 8 nucleotides match TRBD1. The germline gives CDR1 SGHTA, CDR2 FQGNSA. The CDR3 is made up of 13 amino acids. V trimming: 4 bases; J trimming: 7 bases; junction bases outside the gene matches: 5. CDR3 amino acids: CASSSDRVAGYTF. The CDR3 DNA is TGTGCCAGCAGCTCGGACAGGGTGGCTGGCTACACCTTC.

Remarks on this clonotype: An end of the junction does not agree with germline; a read error may underlie this. The J gene is TRBJ1-1, the V gene TRBV28; no firm D call. The CDR3 spans 13 residues. Germline CDR1 reads MDHEN; CDR2 reads SYDVKM. In DNA form, the CDR3 reads TGCGCCAGCAGTTTATTGGTTCCACCGACTCGTTTCTTT. This sequence encodes CASSLLVPPTRFF.

The chain is built from TRBV20-1 and TRBJ2-7; no reliable D call. The CDR3 runs 16 residues. Germline V lookup: CDR1 DFQATT, CDR2 SNEGSKA (reference sequence). Trimming left V 4 bases short and J 0 bases short, with 19 bases between. The CDR3 nucleotides are TGCAGTGCTATGTTCAATGCGGACCTTACCTCCTACGAGCAGTACTTC. As protein: CSAMFNADLTSYEQYF.

Only a few counts were recorded for this clonotype. The chain combines TRBV10-3 with TRBJ1-1, with 9 bases lining up with TRBD1. V shed 7 bases, J shed 4 bases, and the junction held 7 bases outside the gene matches. This CDR3 region has 14 residues. Germline CDR1 is ENHRY and CDR2 is SYGVKD. The CDR3 is CAITATGGGTEAFF. DNA of the CDR3: TGTGCCATCACCGCGACAGGGGGAGGCACTGAAGCTTTCTTT.

This clonotype was detected a few times. This chain uses TRBV3-1 with TRBJ2-3; 12 positions match TRBD2. V trimming: 3 bases; J trimming: 6 bases; junction bases outside the gene matches: 4. From germline, CDR1 is LGHDT and CDR2 YNNKEL (reference sequence). The CDR3 is made up of 15 amino acids. CDR3 loop: CASSQTSGSPDTQYF. The CDR3 DNA reads as TGTGCCAGCAGCCAGACTAGCGGGAGCCCCGATACGCAGTATTTT.

At least ten counts were recorded for this clonotype. J is TRBJ2-7 and V is TRBV28; 7 bases are a match to TRBD1. The CDR3 spans 15 residues. From germline, CDR1 is MDHEN and CDR2 SYDVKM. V trimming: 6 bases; J trimming: 8 bases; junction bases outside the gene matches: 16. As DNA, the CDR3 is TGTGCCAGCAGCCAGACCTCCGGGACAGCCCCCAAGCAGTACTTC. It yields the protein CASSQTSGTAPKQYF.

This clonotype appeared a few times. This chain uses TRBV4-2 with TRBJ1-2; D uncertain. Trimming cost V 2 bases and J 4 bases, with 17 bases left between them. The CDR3 consists of 16 residues. Germline lookup yields CDR1 LGHNA and CDR2 YNFKEQ. The CDR3 is CASSQLNQPLSYGYTF. The CDR3 region has the DNA TGTGCCAGCAGCCAACTAAATCAGCCTCTGTCCTATGGCTACACCTTC.

The chain has TRBV12-5 and TRBJ2-7; TRBD2 agrees at 7 bases. Trimming took 4 bases from V and 0 from J; bases not matched to a gene: 6. Germline V gene sequence: CDR1 LGHNT, CDR2 FRNRAP. This CDR3 spans 15 amino acids. The CDR3 is CASGWTGTISYEQYF. The CDR3 nucleotides are TGTGCTAGTGGTTGGACCGGGACTATCTCCTACGAGCAGTACTTC. Full variable domain (rest looked up from reference TRBV12-5 and TRBJ2-7): DARVTQTPRHKVTEMGQEVTMRCQPILGHNTVFWYRQTMMQGLELLAYFRNRAPLDDSGMPKDRFSAEMPDATLATLKIQPSEPRDSAVYFCASGWTGTISYEQYFGPGTRLTVT.

This clonotype was seen a few times. The V call is TRBV19, the J call TRBJ1-1; no clear D gene. The CDR3 contains 11 residues. The ends were cut back, 5 bases at V and 11 bases at J, with 12 bases in the middle. Germline CDR1 LNHDA, CDR2 SQIVND (reference sequence). The CDR3 reads CASSLAGLAFF. The DNA for the CDR3 is TGTGCCAGTAGTCTCGCCGGACTGGCTTTCTTT.

This chain uses TRBV20-1 with TRBJ1-1, with D unresolved. CDR1 is DFQATT, CDR2 SNEGSKA, per germline (reference sequence). The V end was cut by 1 base, the J end by 3 bases, with 12 bases between. CDR3 length: 14 residues. CDR3 nucleotide sequence: TGCAGTGCTAGAGTTCTCTGGGAAGACACTGAAGCTTTCTTT. Its translation: CSARVLWEDTEAFF.

The chain employs TRBV28 and TRBJ2-2, with D tentatively TRBD1 (5 bases). V was trimmed by 5 bases and J by 6 bases, leaving 10 bases between them. The CDR3 has 13 residues. Germline V lookup: CDR1 MDHEN, CDR2 SYDVKM. CDR3 nucleotide sequence: TGTGCCAGCAGTCTAGAACAGGCCGGGGAGCTGTTTTTT. Translated, it gives CASSLEQAGELFF.

This clonotype was recorded at least ten times. The chain combines TRBV10-2 with TRBJ2-2; 8 bases align to TRBD1. V gave up 3 bases and J gave up 9 bases; unmatched junction bases: 6. The germline CDR1 and CDR2 sequences are WSHSY and SAAADI. This CDR3 contains 14 residues. CDR3 sequence reads: CASSEDRGMRELFF. CDR3 in DNA: TGCGCCAGCAGTGAAGACAGGGGTATGAGGGAGCTGTTTTTT.

This clonotype was seen a handful of times. The J gene is TRBJ2-2, the V gene TRBV7-8; the match to TRBD2 covers 7 bases. Germline assignment: CDR1 SGHVS and CDR2 FQNEAQ. V lost 2 bases to trimming and J lost 1 base; unmatched junction nucleotides: 7. This CDR3 has 17 amino acids. CDR3 amino acids: CASSLRGIAGNTGELFF. CDR3 sequence (DNA): TGTGCCAGCAGCTTAAGAGGGATAGCGGGGAACACCGGGGAGCTGTTTTTT. The variable domain in full, with the rest retrieved from reference TRBV7-8 and TRBJ2-2, is GAGVSQSPRYKVAKRGQDVALRCDPISGHVSLFWYQQALGQGPEFLTYFQNEAQLDKSGLPSDRFFAERPEGSVSTLKIQRTQQEDSAVYLCASSLRGIAGNTGELFFGEGSRLTVL.

V usage is TRBV4-1 and J usage is TRBJ2-7, with 8 bases matching TRBD2. CDR3 length: 15 amino acids. Trimming removed 1 base from V and 2 bases from J; junction bases left unmatched: 4. Germline CDR1 and CDR2: MGHRA and YSYEKL. The CDR3: CASSQVDSGTYEQYF. The CDR3, as DNA: TGCGCCAGCAGCCAAGTGGATAGCGGGACCTACGAGCAGTACTTC.